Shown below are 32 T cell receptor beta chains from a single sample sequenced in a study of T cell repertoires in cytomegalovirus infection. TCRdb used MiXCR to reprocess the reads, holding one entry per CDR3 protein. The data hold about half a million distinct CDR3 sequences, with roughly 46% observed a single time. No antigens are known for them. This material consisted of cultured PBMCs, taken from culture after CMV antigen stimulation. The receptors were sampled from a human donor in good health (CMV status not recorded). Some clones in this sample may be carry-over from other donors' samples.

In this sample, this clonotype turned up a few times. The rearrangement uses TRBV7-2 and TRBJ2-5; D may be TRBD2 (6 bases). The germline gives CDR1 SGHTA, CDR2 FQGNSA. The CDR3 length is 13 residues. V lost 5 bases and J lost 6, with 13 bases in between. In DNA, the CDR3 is TGTGCCAGCAGCCCCGGGGGAATCAAGACCCAGTACTTC. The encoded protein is CASSPGGIKTQYF. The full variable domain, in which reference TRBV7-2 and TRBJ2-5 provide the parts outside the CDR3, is GAGVSQSPSNKVTEKGKDVELRCDPISGHTALYWYRQSLGQGLEFLIYFQGNSAPDKSGLPSDRFSAERTGGSVSTLTIQRTQQEDSAVYLCASSPGGIKTQYFGPGTRLLVL.

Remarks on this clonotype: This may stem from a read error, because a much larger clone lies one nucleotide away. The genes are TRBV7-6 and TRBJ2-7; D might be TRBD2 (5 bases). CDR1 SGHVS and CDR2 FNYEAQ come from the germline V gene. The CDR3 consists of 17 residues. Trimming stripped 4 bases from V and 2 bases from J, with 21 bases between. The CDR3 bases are TGTGCCAGCAGCTCTTCGGGCGACGGTGGGAGCCCCTACGAGCAGTACTTC. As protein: CASSSSGDGGSPYEQYF. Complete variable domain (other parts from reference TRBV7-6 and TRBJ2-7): GAGVSQSPRYKVTKRGQDVALRCDPISGHVSLYWYRQALGQGPEFLTYFNYEAQQDKSGLPNDRFSAERPEGSISTLTIQRTEQRDSAMYRCASSSSGDGGSPYEQYFGPGTRLTVT.

CDR3 amino acids: CASSRDLQPQHF. The CDR3 coding sequence is TGTGCCAGCAGTAGGGACCTACAGCCCCAGCATTTT. The chain combines TRBV7-2 with TRBJ1-5; weak D call: TRBD1 (5 bases). Trimming removed 6 bases at V and 7 bases at J, with 10 bases between. CDR3 length equals 12 residues. CDR1 is SGHTA and CDR2 is FQGNSA in the germline V gene.

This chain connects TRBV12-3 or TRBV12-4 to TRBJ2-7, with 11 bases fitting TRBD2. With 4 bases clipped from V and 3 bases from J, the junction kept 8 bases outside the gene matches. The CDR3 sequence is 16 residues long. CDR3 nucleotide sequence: TGTGCCAGCAGTTCCAGACTAGCGGGATCAGGCTACGAGCAGTACTTC. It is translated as CASSSRLAGSGYEQYF.

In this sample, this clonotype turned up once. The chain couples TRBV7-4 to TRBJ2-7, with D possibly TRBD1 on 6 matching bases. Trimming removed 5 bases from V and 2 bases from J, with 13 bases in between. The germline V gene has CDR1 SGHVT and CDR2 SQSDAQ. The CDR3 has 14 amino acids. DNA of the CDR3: TGTGCCAGCAGCCCCGGGACAAACGCCTACGAGCAGTACTTC. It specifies CASSPGTNAYEQYF.

CDR3 nucleotide sequence: TGTGCCAGCAGTTACTCGCCAGCCAGCTCTGGAAACACCATATATTTT. It translates to CASSYSPASSGNTIYF. The chain has TRBV6-2 or TRBV6-3 and TRBJ1-3; D gene unclear. CDR3 length: 16 residues. Germline CDR1 and CDR2: MNHEY and SVGEGT. V lost 0 bases to trimming and J lost 0 bases, with 9 bases between them.

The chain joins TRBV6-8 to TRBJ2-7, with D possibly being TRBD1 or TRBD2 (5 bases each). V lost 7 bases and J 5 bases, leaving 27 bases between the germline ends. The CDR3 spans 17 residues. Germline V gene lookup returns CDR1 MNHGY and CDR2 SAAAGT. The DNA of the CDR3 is TGTGCCAGCAACAAGACGCATGGGGGAGAGTCCTTCCACGAGCAGTACTTC. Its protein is CASNKTHGGESFHEQYF.

This CDR3 is CASSIPGRITGELFF. CDR3 DNA sequence: TGTGCCAGCAGTATACCGGGAAGAATCACCGGGGAGCTGTTTTTT. The genes are TRBV12-3 or TRBV12-4 and TRBJ2-2; D may be TRBD2 (5 bases). V gave up 5 bases and J gave up 4 bases, with 14 bases separating them. This CDR3 contains 15 residues.

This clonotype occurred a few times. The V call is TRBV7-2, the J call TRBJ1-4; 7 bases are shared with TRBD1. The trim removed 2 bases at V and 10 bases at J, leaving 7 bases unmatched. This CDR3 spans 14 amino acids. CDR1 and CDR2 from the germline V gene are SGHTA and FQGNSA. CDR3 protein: CASSLRDSYGKLFF. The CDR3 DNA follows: TGTGCCAGCAGCTTACGGGACAGTTACGGAAAACTGTTTTTT.

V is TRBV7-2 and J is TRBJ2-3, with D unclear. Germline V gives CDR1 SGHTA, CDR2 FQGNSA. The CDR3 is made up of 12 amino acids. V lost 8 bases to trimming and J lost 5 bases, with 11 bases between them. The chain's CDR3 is CASLLTGDTQYF. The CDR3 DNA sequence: TGTGCCAGCCTTTTAACGGGAGATACGCAGTATTTT.

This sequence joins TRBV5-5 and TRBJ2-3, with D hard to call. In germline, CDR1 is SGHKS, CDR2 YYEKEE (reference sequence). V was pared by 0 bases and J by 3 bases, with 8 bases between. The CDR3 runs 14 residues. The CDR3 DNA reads TGTGCCAGCAGCTTGGAGCCCCGGACAGATACGCAGTATTTT. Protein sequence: CASSLEPRTDTQYF.

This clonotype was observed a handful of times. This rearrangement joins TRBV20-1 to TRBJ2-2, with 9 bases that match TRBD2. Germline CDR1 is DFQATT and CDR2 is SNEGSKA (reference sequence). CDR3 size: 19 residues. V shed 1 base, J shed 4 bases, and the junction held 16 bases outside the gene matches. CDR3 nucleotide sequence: TGCAGTGCTAGAGCTGTTTCCGGGACTAGCCAAACGGGCACCGGGGAGCTGTTTTTT. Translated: CSARAVSGTSQTGTGELFF.

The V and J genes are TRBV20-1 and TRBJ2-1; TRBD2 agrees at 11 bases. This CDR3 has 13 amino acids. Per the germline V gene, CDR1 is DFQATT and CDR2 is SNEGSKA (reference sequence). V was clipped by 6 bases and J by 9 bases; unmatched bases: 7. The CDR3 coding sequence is TGCAGTGCCGAGGAGGGACTAGCGGTTGAGCAGTTCTTC. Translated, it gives CSAEEGLAVEQFF.

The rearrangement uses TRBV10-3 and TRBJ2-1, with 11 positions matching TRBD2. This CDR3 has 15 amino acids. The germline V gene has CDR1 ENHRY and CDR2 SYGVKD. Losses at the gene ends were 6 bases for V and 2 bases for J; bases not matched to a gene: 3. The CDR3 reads CAISGLAGTYNEQFF. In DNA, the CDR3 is TGTGCCATCAGCGGACTAGCGGGTACCTACAATGAGCAGTTCTTC.

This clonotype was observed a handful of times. In nucleotides, the CDR3 is TGTGCCAGCAGTCAAGTGGACCCACGGGGAGATACGCAGTATTTT. The encoded protein is CASSQVDPRGDTQYF. The chain links TRBV11-2 to TRBJ2-3; D possibly corresponds to TRBD2 (5 bases). Germline CDR1 SGHAT, CDR2 FQNNGV. The CDR3 sequence is 15 residues long. The V gene lost 6 bases and the J gene lost 5 bases, with 18 bases spanning the gap.

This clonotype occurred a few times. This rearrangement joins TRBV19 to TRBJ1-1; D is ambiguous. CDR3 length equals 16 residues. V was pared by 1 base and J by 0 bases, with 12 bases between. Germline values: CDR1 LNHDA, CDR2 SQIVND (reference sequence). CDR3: CASSIGRSKLNTEAFF. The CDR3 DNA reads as TGTGCCAGTAGTATAGGACGATCGAAACTGAACACTGAAGCTTTCTTT.

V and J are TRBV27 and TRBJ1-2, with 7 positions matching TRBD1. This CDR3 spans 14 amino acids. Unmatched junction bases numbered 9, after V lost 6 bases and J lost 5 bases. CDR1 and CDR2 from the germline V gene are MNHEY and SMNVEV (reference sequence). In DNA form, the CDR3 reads TGTGCCAGCAGCCCAGGGGGAAATGGTTATGGCTACACCTTC. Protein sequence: CASSPGGNGYGYTF.

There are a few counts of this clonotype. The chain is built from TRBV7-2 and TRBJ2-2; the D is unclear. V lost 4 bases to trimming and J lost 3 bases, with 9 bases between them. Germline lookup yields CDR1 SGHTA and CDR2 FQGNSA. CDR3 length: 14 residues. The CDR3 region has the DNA TGTGCCAGCAGCTGGAATCGGGACACCGGGGAGCTGTTTTTT. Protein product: CASSWNRDTGELFF.

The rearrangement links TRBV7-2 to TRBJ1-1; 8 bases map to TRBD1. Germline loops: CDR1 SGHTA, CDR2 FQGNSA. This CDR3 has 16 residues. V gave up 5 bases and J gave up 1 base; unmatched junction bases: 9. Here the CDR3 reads CASSRQGLQSNTEAFF. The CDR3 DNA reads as TGTGCCAGCAGCCGACAGGGGCTCCAATCGAACACTGAAGCTTTCTTT.

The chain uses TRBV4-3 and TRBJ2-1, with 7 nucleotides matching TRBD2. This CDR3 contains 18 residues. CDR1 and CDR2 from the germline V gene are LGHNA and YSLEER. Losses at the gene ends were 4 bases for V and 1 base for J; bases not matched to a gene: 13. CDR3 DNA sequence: TGCGCCAGCAGCCGTCAGCGGAGCGGGATAGGTTCCTACAATGAGCAGTTCTTC. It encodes CASSRQRSGIGSYNEQFF.

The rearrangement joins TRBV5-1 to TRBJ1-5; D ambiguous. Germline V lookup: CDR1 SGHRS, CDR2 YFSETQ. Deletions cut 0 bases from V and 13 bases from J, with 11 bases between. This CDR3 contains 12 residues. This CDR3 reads CASSLDGGRQHF. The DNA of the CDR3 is TGCGCCAGCAGCTTGGATGGAGGGCGACAGCATTTT.

The CDR3 coding sequence is TGTGCCAGCGCCAGGGGGGACAGGGAGGTCAATGAGCAGTTCTTC. Amino acid sequence: CASARGDREVNEQFF. V is TRBV27 and J is TRBJ2-1, with TRBD1 matching 9 bases. This CDR3 contains 15 residues. V dropped 8 bases and J dropped 6; count of bases not matched to a gene: 11. CDR1 is MNHEY, CDR2 SMNVEV, per germline (reference sequence).

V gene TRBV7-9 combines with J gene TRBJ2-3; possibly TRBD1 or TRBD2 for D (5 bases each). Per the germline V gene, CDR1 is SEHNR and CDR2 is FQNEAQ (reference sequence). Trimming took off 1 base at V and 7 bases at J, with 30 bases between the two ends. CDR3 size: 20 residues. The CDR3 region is CASSLGSRGLKRGNMNTQYF. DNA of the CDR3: TGTGCCAGCAGCTTAGGGTCCCGGGGCCTCAAGAGGGGCAACATGAATACGCAGTATTTT.

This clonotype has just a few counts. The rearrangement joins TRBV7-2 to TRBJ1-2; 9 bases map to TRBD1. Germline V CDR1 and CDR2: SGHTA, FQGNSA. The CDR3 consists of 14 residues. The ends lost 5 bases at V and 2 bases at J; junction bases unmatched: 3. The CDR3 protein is CASSRGTGNYGYTF. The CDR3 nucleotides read TGTGCCAGCAGCCGCGGGACAGGGAACTATGGCTACACCTTC.

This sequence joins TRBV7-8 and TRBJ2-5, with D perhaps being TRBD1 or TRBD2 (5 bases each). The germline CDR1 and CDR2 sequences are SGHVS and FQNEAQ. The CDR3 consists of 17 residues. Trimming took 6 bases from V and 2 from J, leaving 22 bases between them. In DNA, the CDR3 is TGTGCCAGCAGTCTCTATGTTGAGAGGGGAGCTCAAGAGACCCAGTACTTC. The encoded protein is CASSLYVERGAQETQYF.

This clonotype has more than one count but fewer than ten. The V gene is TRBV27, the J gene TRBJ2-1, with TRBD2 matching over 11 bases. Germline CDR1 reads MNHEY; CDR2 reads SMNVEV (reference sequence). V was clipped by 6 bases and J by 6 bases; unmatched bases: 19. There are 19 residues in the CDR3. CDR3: CASREHSGGADSRSNEQFF. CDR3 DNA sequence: TGTGCCAGCAGGGAACATAGCGGGGGGGCCGATTCCCGCTCCAATGAGCAGTTCTTC.

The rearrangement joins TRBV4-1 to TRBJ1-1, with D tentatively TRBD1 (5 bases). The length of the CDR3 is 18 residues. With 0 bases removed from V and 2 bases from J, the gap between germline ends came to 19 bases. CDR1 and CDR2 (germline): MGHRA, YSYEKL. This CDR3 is CASSQETGTLVPNTEAFF. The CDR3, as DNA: TGCGCCAGCAGCCAAGAAACAGGAACCCTAGTACCTAACACTGAAGCTTTCTTT.

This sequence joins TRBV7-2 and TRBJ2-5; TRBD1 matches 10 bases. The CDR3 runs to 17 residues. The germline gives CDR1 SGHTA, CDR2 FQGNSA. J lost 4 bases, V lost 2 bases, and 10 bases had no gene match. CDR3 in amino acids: CASSLFDRGRFLETQYF. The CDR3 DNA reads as TGTGCCAGCAGCTTATTCGACAGGGGGCGCTTTTTAGAGACCCAGTACTTC.

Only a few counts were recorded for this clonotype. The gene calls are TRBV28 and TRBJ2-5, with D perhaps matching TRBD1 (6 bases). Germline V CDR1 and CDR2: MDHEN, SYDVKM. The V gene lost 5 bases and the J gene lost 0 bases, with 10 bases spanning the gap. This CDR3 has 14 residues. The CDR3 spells CASSAGQYQETQYF. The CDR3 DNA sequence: TGTGCCAGCAGTGCTGGACAGTACCAAGAGACCCAGTACTTC.

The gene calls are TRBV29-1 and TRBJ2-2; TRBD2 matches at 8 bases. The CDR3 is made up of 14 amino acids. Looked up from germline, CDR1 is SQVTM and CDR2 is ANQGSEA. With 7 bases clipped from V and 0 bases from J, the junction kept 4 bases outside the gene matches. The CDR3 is CSALAGPNTGELFF. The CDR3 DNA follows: TGCAGCGCCCTAGCGGGCCCGAACACCGGGGAGCTGTTTTTT.

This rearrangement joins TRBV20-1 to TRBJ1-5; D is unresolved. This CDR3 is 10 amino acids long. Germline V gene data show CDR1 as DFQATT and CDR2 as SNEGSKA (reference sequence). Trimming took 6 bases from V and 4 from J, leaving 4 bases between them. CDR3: CSAGNQPQHF. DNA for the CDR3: TGCAGTGCGGGGAATCAGCCCCAGCATTTT.

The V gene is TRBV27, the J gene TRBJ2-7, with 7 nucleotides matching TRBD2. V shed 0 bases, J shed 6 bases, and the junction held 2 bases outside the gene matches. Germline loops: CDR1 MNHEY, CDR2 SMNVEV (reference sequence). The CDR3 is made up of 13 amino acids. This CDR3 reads CASSLSTGGEQYF. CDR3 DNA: TGTGCCAGCAGTTTATCGACGGGGGGCGAGCAGTACTTC.